This T cell receptor beta chain was identified in a study of memory CD4+ T cells and cytomegalovirus serostatus. Germline V lookup: CDR1 MNHEY, CDR2 SMNVEV (reference sequence). This CDR3 region has 15 residues. The ends were cut back, 5 bases at V and 2 bases at J, with 13 bases in the middle. Findings of the study overall: The CMV-associated TCR signature appears largely within the CD4+ memory repertoire.

The sort gate was single viable CD3+CD4+CD8-CD45RO+ cells for memory CD4+ T cells. Methods used by the authors: Out-of-frame sequences were removed, leaving around 2,000,000 distinct TCRbeta sequences. Assay: immunoSEQ multiplex PCR; the TCRdb copy retains only in-frame clones and omits some. V and J calls and clone size come straight from that table; D and trimming were deduced from the DNA. Of about 92,000 clones in the sample, 80% are singletons; the top ten hold approximately 4%. Concerning this clone itself: Its antigen is currently unknown.

J is TRBJ1-3 and V is TRBV27; D possibly corresponds to TRBD1 (6 bases). Sequencing was performed on memory CD4+ T cells from blood. The TCR sequence derives from an adult in good health and CMV-seropositive. In DNA form, the CDR3 reads TGTGCCAGCAGTCCTACCCGGACAGCTGGAAACACCATATATTTT. Translation gives CASSPTRTAGNTIYF.